This TCR beta chain was sequenced during a study of vaccination effects on CD4 cells after COVID-19. Study as a whole: Each participant received a vaccine that was either BNT162b2 or mRNA-1273, given as two doses. Broader study findings: Clones arising from infection and from vaccination showed marked clonal contraction late after vaccination.

As to this clone: Its cognate antigen is unknown.

ViraFEST expansion of antigen-specific CD4+ T cells with viral peptide pools preceded sequencing. Once cultured for 10 days, the cells underwent separation to obtain CD4+ T cells. Vaccinated recipients, who were negative for nucleocapsid antibodies, had no history of SARS-CoV-2 infection. Assay used: immunoSEQ multiplex PCR; TCRdb lists only in-frame clones, some missing. This sample carries under 80,000 clones, more than 60% of them seen once, and the ten largest clones take about 10%. The length of the CDR3 is 15 residues. Germline CDR1 reads MNHEY; CDR2 reads SMNVEV (reference sequence). After removal of 0 bases from V and 6 bases from J, the junction contained 7 bases not matched to a gene.

The sequence came from a human donor who received a COVID-19 vaccine. The V gene is TRBV27, the J gene TRBJ1-2, with TRBD1 matching over 7 bases. The sample here was CD4+ T cells from PBMCs cultured with SARS-CoV-2 spike peptides, taken before COVID-19 vaccination. The CDR3 region has the DNA TGTGCCAGCAGTTTATCGGGGGGACAGTTACATGGCTACACCTTC. Translation gives CASSLSGGQLHGYTF.